These 22 T cell receptor beta chains were sequenced from one sample in a study of CD8 T cells in ankylosing spondylitis. TCRdb re-derived calls from the 5' RACE reads in MiXCR, one entry per CDR3 protein. The sample has almost 400,000 distinct CDR3 sequences, approximately 20% seen once. Their cognate antigens are unknown. Overall study findings and caveats: A TCR beta motif of 7 to 9 highly homologous variants seemed to mark ankylosing spondylitis blood.

The sequencing sample was made of blood, either unsorted or a sorted T cell fraction (not recorded which). The origin of the receptors is a male donor with ankylosing spondylitis.

This sequence joins TRBV7-9 and TRBJ2-7, with D tentatively TRBD1 or TRBD2 (7 bases each). The V and J ends lost 5 bases and 2 bases respectively, with 22 bases between them. Germline V CDR1 and CDR2: SEHNR, FQNEAQ (reference sequence). CDR3 length: 17 residues. DNA for the CDR3: TGTGCCAGCAGCCGGCAGGGGGGGCTTTCTCCTCCCTACGAGCAGTACTTC. It codes for CASSRQGGLSPPYEQYF.

The sample holds a few counts of this clonotype. This sequence joins TRBV20-1 and TRBJ2-1; 9 nucleotides line up with TRBD2. CDR3 length: 18 amino acids. V lost 2 bases, J lost 2 bases, and 13 bases stayed unmatched. Germline assignment: CDR1 DFQATT and CDR2 SNEGSKA (reference sequence). Here the CDR3 DNA reads TGCAGTGCTAGAATTCCGCGGGAGGGCCTAGGAACCTACAATGAGCAGTTCTTC. Translating it yields CSARIPREGLGTYNEQFF.

DNA of the CDR3: TGCAGTGTTTCCGGAACAGGGGTTCAGCAGTACTTC. Protein sequence: CSVSGTGVQQYF. The chain couples TRBV29-1 to TRBJ2-7, with 7 positions matching TRBD1. Germline lookup yields CDR1 SQVTM and CDR2 ANQGSEA. This CDR3 spans 12 amino acids.

This clonotype was picked up a small number of times. J is TRBJ2-7 and V is TRBV13, with D tentatively TRBD1 or TRBD2 (5 bases each). CDR1 and CDR2 from the germline V gene are PRHDT and FYEKMQ (reference sequence). This CDR3 has 16 amino acids. V shed 3 bases and J shed 1 base, with 16 bases lying between them. The CDR3 loop is CASSLGLWRASYEQYF. The CDR3 nucleotides read TGTGCCAGCAGCTTGGGGCTGTGGCGGGCTTCCTACGAGCAGTACTTC.

In its sample, this clonotype was seen once. This rearrangement joins TRBV3-1 to TRBJ2-1; 9 positions match TRBD2. The germline CDR1 and CDR2 sequences are LGHDT and YNNKEL (reference sequence). The length of the CDR3 is 15 residues. With 1 base clipped from V and 4 bases from J, the junction kept 2 bases outside the gene matches. The CDR3 spells CASSQGLADYNEQFF. Here the CDR3 DNA reads TGTGCCAGCAGCCAAGGACTAGCGGATTACAATGAGCAGTTCTTC.

The chain joins TRBV5-1 to TRBJ1-1, with no clear D. The CDR3 length is 13 residues. Trimming cost V 5 bases and J 4 bases, with 12 bases left between them. Germline V gene lookup returns CDR1 SGHRS and CDR2 YFSETQ. The CDR3 is CASRLQRSTEAFF. In DNA, the CDR3 is TGCGCCAGCAGGTTACAGCGGAGCACTGAAGCTTTCTTT.

This clonotype was observed a few times. CDR3 sequence reads: CASSIQGASGELFF. The CDR3, as DNA: TGTGCCAGTAGTATACAGGGGGCGTCCGGGGAGCTGTTTTTT. The chain employs TRBV19 and TRBJ2-2, with 8 bases lining up with TRBD1. This CDR3 is 14 amino acids long. J lost 6 bases, V lost 2 bases, and 2 bases had no gene match. Germline V gene lookup returns CDR1 LNHDA and CDR2 SQIVND (reference sequence).

J is TRBJ2-1 and V is TRBV11-3; 9 nucleotides match TRBD2. The V gene end was trimmed by 1 base and the J gene end by 8 bases; junction bases not matched to a gene: 9. The CDR3 extends over 16 amino acids. Per germline, CDR1 SGHNT and CDR2 YENEEA. The CDR3 spells CASSLGLSGSLDEQFF. The CDR3 region has the DNA TGTGCCAGCAGCTTAGGGCTTAGCGGGAGTTTGGATGAGCAGTTCTTC.

The chain joins TRBV20-1 to TRBJ1-1; tentative D call: TRBD1 (6 bases). Germline V lookup: CDR1 DFQATT, CDR2 SNEGSKA (reference sequence). The V end was cut by 6 bases, the J end by 4 bases, with 18 bases between. The CDR3 length is 14 residues. The CDR3 nucleotides read TGCAGTGCCCGGACAGAGATCGGGGTCACTGAAGCTTTCTTT. Its protein is CSARTEIGVTEAFF.

The chain uses TRBV19 and TRBJ1-5, with no clear D. This CDR3 has 14 amino acids. CDR1 LNHDA and CDR2 SQIVND come from the germline V gene (reference sequence). V lost 9 bases and J 4 bases, leaving 16 bases between the germline ends. The CDR3, as DNA: TGTGCCAGCACCCACACGAACTCAAATCAGCCCCAGCATTTT. As protein: CASTHTNSNQPQHF.

The rearrangement joins TRBV10-3 to TRBJ2-3; D might be TRBD1 (6 bases). The CDR3 extends over 15 amino acids. Trimming took off 1 base at V and 1 base at J, with 9 bases between the two ends. Germline CDR1 is ENHRY and CDR2 is SYGVKD. This CDR3 reads CAISEFGGRTDTQYF. CDR3 nucleotides: TGTGCCATCAGTGAGTTTGGGGGCCGCACAGATACGCAGTATTTT.

This chain connects TRBV10-2 to TRBJ2-7; D call uncertain. CDR1 is WSHSY and CDR2 is SAAADI in the germline V gene. V was shortened by 6 bases and J by 5 bases, with 11 bases between the two germline ends. The CDR3 length is 12 residues. The DNA of the CDR3 is TGCGCCAGCAGATCGGAGACCAACGAGCAGTACTTC. This encodes CASRSETNEQYF.

The chain joins TRBV29-1 to TRBJ2-3, with D uncertain. Germline V gene sequence: CDR1 SQVTM, CDR2 ANQGSEA. The CDR3 has 14 amino acids. V lost 2 bases, J lost 0 bases, and 9 bases lay in between. The CDR3 DNA follows: TGCAGCGTTGAATCGGCGGCTAGCACAGATACGCAGTATTTT. This translates into CSVESAASTDTQYF.

This clonotype has a handful of counts. The chain has TRBV9 and TRBJ1-2, with D possibly being TRBD1 (6 bases). Germline lookup yields CDR1 SGDLS and CDR2 YYNGEE. The CDR3 contains 17 residues. The V end lost 3 bases, the J end lost 4 bases, and 22 bases lay between the germline ends. CDR3 nucleotides: TGTGCCAGCAGCGCCCGTCCCTACCAGGGAGGGGGCTATGGCTACACCTTC. Translation: CASSARPYQGGGYGYTF.

This clonotype was seen only a few times. The chain employs TRBV5-1 and TRBJ2-1; D might be TRBD2 (7 bases). The germline V gene has CDR1 SGHRS and CDR2 YFSETQ. The CDR3 has 15 residues. Trimming took off 4 bases at V and 5 bases at J, with 16 bases between the two ends. The CDR3 DNA reads TGCGCCAGCAGCGCGGGGGCCGGAGATAACAATGAGCAGTTCTTC. This gives the protein CASSAGAGDNNEQFF.

This clonotype was recorded at least ten times. The chain couples TRBV3-1 to TRBJ1-4; D gene ambiguous. Trimming stripped 6 bases from V and 8 bases from J, with 7 bases between. The CDR3 is made up of 11 amino acids. From germline, CDR1 is LGHDT and CDR2 YNNKEL (reference sequence). The chain's CDR3 is CASRRGEKLFF. The CDR3 DNA sequence: TGTGCCAGCAGAAGAGGAGAAAAACTGTTTTTT.

This clonotype turned up a few times. The rearrangement links TRBV7-2 to TRBJ2-2; TRBD2 aligns across 11 bases. Germline values: CDR1 SGHTA, CDR2 FQGNSA. V shed 8 bases, J shed 5 bases, and the junction held 13 bases outside the gene matches. The CDR3 length is 17 residues. The CDR3 spells CASLVTRLAGLTGELFF. As DNA, the CDR3 is TGTGCCAGCCTAGTGACTCGACTAGCGGGATTGACCGGGGAGCTGTTTTTT.

V is TRBV2 and J is TRBJ2-7; D unresolved. V lost 6 bases, J lost 2 bases, and 11 bases lay in between. Looked up from germline, CDR1 is SNHLY and CDR2 is FYNNEI. The length of the CDR3 is 13 residues. CDR3 in amino acids: CASRPEVAYEQYF. CDR3 nucleotides: TGTGCCAGCAGGCCAGAGGTGGCCTACGAGCAGTACTTC.

In this sample, this clonotype turned up a few times. The rearrangement joins TRBV12-3 or TRBV12-4 to TRBJ2-5; no clear D gene. V lost 6 bases to trimming and J lost 3 bases, with 14 bases between them. The CDR3 covers 14 residues. The DNA of the CDR3 is TGTGCCAGCAGGCCGACCGGTGACGAAGAGACCCAGTACTTC. Translating it yields CASRPTGDEETQYF.

V usage is TRBV7-2 and J usage is TRBJ2-1, with a tentative D call TRBD2 (6 bases). From germline, CDR1 is SGHTA and CDR2 FQGNSA. V was clipped by 5 bases and J by 10 bases, with 15 bases between them. This CDR3 has 13 amino acids. CDR3 coding DNA: TGTGCCAGCAGCGGCACCCTAACTAGCGAGCAGTTCTTC. Its protein is CASSGTLTSEQFF.

This rearrangement joins TRBV5-1 to TRBJ1-6; unclear D gene. The germline gives CDR1 SGHRS, CDR2 YFSETQ. V shed 0 bases and J shed 10 bases, with 11 bases lying between them. CDR3 length: 14 residues. The CDR3 here is CASSLGRWRSPLHF. The CDR3, as DNA: TGCGCCAGCAGCTTGGGCAGGTGGCGGTCACCCCTCCACTTT.

This sequence joins TRBV5-1 and TRBJ1-6; D perhaps matches TRBD1 (5 bases). Deletions cut 0 bases from V and 5 bases from J, with 12 bases between. The CDR3 loop spans 16 amino acids. CDR1 is SGHRS, CDR2 YFSETQ, per germline. CDR3 nucleotide sequence: TGCGCCAGCAGCTTGGGCACAGGACTGGATAATTCACCCCTCCACTTT. It encodes CASSLGTGLDNSPLHF. Full variable domain (missing parts from reference TRBV5-1 and TRBJ1-6): KAGVTQTPRYLIKTRGQQVTLSCSPISGHRSVSWYQQTPGQGLQFLFEYFSETQRNKGNFPGRFSGRQFSNSRSEMNVSTLELGDSALYLCASSLGTGLDNSPLHFGNGTRLTVT.